Here is one T cell receptor beta chain with its context. This clone was found a few times. The target of this receptor is not known. No per-base quality is available; no much larger clone lies one base away. Relative to germline, V is 4 bases shorter and J is 0 bases shorter, with 19 bases between their ends. Including the terminal cysteine and phenylalanine, the CDR3 comprises 17 residues. The sequence is cut down to CDR3 DNA, 51 bases in frame from base 1. The germline V gene (reference sequence) provides CDR1 SGHKS and CDR2 YYEKEE. The immunoSEQ Assay, a bias-controlled multiplex PCR, was used to amplify TCRbeta CDR3 regions from genomic DNA. Under the source paper's analysis protocol: Nucleated cell counts per sample were estimated from amplification of reference gene primers within the assay. Sequence reads were collapsed and filtered to measure the absolute abundance of every unique TCRbeta CDR3 rearrangement. For each sample, productive Simpson clonality was calculated by taking the square root of Simpson's diversity index across productive rearrangements. Held by TCRdb, this immuneACCESS table contains in-frame sequences only and omits some clones. Under half of the omission traces to an unresolved V gene where checked; the cause of the rest is unknown. That table supplies the V and J calls and clone size; D and trimming were determined from the DNA. The sample yields 50,000 or so clones; 90% were counted once. More than 7.5% of the sample is in the top ten clones.

This record belongs to a study of blood T cell repertoires in COVID-19 (dated by TCRdb to about 2020). Notes on the research overall: Collaborator samples came from the United States, Italy and Spain and covered acute and convalescent phases of COVID-19. The material from the prospective study consisted of cDNA or gDNA derived from T cells, B-cell-depleted T cells, or PBMCs. The dataset comprised deeply sampled blood TCRbeta repertoires from subjects exposed to, actively infected with, or recovered from COVID-19. A freely available public database, intended as a resource for researchers studying the immune response to SARS-CoV-2, is where the repertoires were released. Samples were obtained from the ongoing ImmuneRACE study (first 160 participants) and from some 1,200 subjects provided by 6 global collaborators. A de-identified subject ID, COVID-19 status, age in years and sex were almost always included in the sample metadata. Where available, HLA class I and class II types were obtained from metadata supplied by the sample provider rather than from assay-based typing.

The investigation overall reported the following: How much clinical and demographic metadata was included differed by source and by participant, and the metadata was provided uncurated.

Whole blood was collected in K2EDTA tubes by collaborating institutions according to the institutions' own protocols. For TCRbeta analysis, collaborators shipped samples in one of three forms: frozen whole blood, isolated PBMCs, or DNA extracted from either of those sample types. Sample: peripheral blood. The receptor comes from a woman older than 75 with acute or convalescent COVID-19. The chain employs TRBV5-5 and TRBJ1-1; TRBD1 could be the D gene, as 5 bases match. The CDR3 sequence is CASSPNGGRGMNTEAFF. The bases are TGTGCCAGCAGCCCAAATGGGGGGAGGGGCATGAACACTGAAGCTTTCTTT. The entire variable domain, with the stretches around the CDR3 drawn from the reference TRBV5-5 and TRBJ1-1 proteins, is DAGVTQSPTHLIKTRGQQVTLRCSPISGHKSVSWYQQVLGQGPQFIFQYYEKEERGRGNFPDRFSARQFPNYSSELNVNALLLGDSALYLCASSPNGGRGMNTEAFFGQGTRLTVV.